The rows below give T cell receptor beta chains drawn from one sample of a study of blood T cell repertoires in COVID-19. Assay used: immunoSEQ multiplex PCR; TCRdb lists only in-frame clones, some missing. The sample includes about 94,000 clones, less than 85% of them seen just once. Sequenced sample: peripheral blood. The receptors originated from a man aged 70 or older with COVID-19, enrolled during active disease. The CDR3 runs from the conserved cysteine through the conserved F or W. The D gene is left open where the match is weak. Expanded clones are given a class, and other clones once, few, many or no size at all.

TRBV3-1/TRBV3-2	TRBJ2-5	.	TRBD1	CASSTTGGQETQYF	TGTGCCAGCAGCACGACAGGGGGCCAAGAGACCCAGTACTTC
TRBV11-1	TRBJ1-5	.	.	CASSLDENQPQHF	TGTGCCAGCAGCTTAGACGAGAATCAGCCCCAGCATTTT
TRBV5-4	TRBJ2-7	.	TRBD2	CASILAGDYEQYF	TGTGCCAGCATACTAGCGGGAGACTACGAGCAGTACTTC
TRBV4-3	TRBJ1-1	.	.	CASSPQPEVNTEAFF	TGCGCCAGCAGCCCCCAACCAGAAGTGAACACTGAAGCTTTCTTT
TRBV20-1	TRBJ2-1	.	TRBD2	CSASWGTSGSNEQFF	TGCAGTGCTAGTTGGGGGACTAGCGGATCCAATGAGCAGTTCTTC
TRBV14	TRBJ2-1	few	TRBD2	CASSSLGTSYNEQFF	TGTGCCAGCAGCTCACTCGGGACTAGCTACAATGAGCAGTTCTTC
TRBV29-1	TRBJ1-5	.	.	CSVGSGNQPQHF	TGCAGCGTTGGTAGCGGGAATCAGCCCCAGCATTTT
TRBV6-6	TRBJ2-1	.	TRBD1	CASSYSRQGANEQFF	TGTGCCAGCAGTTACTCCAGACAGGGTGCCAATGAGCAGTTCTTC
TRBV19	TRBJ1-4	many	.	CASSIVRDPRGEKLFF	TGTGCCAGTAGTATAGTTCGCGACCCGCGGGGAGAAAAACTGTTTTTT
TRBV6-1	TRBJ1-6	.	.	CASSDGQPRRPLHF	TGTGCCAGCAGTGACGGACAGCCTCGACGGCCCCTCCACTTT
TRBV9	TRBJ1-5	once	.	CASSPGQRQQPQHF	TGTGCCAGCAGCCCAGGACAAAGACAACAGCCCCAGCATTTT
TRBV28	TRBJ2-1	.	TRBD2	CASRQNMILAGSHNEQFF	TGTGCCAGCAGACAAAACATGATTCTAGCGGGATCCCACAATGAGCAGTTCTTC
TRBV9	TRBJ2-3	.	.	CASSVGAGYTDTQYF	TGTGCCAGCAGCGTAGGAGCAGGGTACACAGATACGCAGTATTTT
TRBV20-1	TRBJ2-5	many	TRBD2	CSASLAGAGETQYF	TGCAGTGCTAGTCTAGCGGGAGCGGGGGAGACCCAGTACTTC
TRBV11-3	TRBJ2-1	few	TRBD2	CASSLDRAGGIRFF	TGTGCCAGCAGCTTAGATCGGGCGGGAGGAATTCGGTTCTTC
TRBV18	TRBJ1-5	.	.	CASSGQSREEPQHF	TGTGCCAGCTCAGGTCAGTCCAGGGAAGAGCCCCAGCATTTT
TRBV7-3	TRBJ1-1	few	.	CASSLTGGVNTEAFF	TGTGCCAGCAGCTTAACTGGGGGGGTGAACACTGAAGCTTTCTTT
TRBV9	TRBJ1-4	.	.	CASSVEAHRRADEKLFF	TGTGCCAGCAGCGTAGAGGCCCACAGGCGTGCAGATGAAAAACTGTTTTTT
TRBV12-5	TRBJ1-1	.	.	CASGPGGGTEAFF	TGTGCTAGTGGCCCGGGAGGAGGTACTGAAGCTTTCTTT
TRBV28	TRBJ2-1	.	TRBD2	CASSPERETSYNEQFF	TGTGCCAGCAGTCCTGAGCGGGAGACATCCTACAATGAGCAGTTCTTC
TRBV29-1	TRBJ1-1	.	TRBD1	CSASGGARTEAFF	TGCAGCGCCTCAGGGGGCGCGAGGACTGAAGCTTTCTTT
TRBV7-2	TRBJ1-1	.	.	CASSLSGGGTTEAFF	TGTGCCAGCAGCTTATCTGGGGGGGGAACAACTGAAGCTTTCTTT
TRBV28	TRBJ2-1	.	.	CASSLGRTEQFF	TGTGCCAGCAGTTTGGGCCGCACTGAGCAGTTCTTC
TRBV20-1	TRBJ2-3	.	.	CSADVADTQYF	TGCAGTGCTGATGTAGCAGATACGCAGTATTTT